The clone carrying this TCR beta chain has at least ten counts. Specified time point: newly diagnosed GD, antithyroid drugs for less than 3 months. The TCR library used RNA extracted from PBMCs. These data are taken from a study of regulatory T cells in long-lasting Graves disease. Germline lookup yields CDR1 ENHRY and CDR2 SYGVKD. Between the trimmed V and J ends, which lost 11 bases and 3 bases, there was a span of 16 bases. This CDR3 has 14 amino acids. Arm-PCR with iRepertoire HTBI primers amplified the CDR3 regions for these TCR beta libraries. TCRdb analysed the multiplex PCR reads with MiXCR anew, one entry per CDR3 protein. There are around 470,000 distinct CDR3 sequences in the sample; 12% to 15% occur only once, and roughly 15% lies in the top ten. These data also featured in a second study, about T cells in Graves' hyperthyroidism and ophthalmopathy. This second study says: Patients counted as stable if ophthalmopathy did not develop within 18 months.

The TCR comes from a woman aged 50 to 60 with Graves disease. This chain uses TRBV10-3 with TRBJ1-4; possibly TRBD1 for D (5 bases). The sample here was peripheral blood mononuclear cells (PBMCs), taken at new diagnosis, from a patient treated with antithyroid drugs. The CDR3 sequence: CALLRVVANEKLFF. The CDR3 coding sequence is TGTGCCTTACTCAGGGTAGTGGCTAATGAAAAACTGTTTTTT.